This record looks at one T cell receptor beta chain sequence and its context. The data derive from a study of blood T cell repertoires in COVID-19. The wider study: Whether acute or convalescent, the COVID-19 samples came from the United States, Italy and Spain. The analysed material was cDNA or gDNA that came from T cells, B-cell-depleted T cells, or PBMCs.

Trimming shortened V by 0 bases and J by 12 bases, and 12 bases separated the two germline ends. Germline values: CDR1 SGHTS, CDR2 YDEGEE. There are 13 residues in the CDR3. Per the original data handling: The authors estimated nucleated cell counts from reference gene primer amplification. Sequencing was performed with immunoSEQ multiplex PCR; in TCRdb, only in-frame clones are kept and a portion is missing. V, J and clone size reflect that table, while D and trimming were determined from the DNA. The sample holds a few hundred thousand clones; approximately 86% are singletons and the top ten take over 6%.

Material for sequencing was peripheral blood. The sequence was obtained from a woman aged 70 to 79 with active or convalescent COVID-19. The chain has TRBV5-8 and TRBJ1-4, with a possible D match to TRBD1 (6 bases). The DNA for the CDR3 is TGTGCCAGCAGCTTGGCCCAGGGGTTAGAACTGTTTTTT. This codes for CASSLAQGLELFF.